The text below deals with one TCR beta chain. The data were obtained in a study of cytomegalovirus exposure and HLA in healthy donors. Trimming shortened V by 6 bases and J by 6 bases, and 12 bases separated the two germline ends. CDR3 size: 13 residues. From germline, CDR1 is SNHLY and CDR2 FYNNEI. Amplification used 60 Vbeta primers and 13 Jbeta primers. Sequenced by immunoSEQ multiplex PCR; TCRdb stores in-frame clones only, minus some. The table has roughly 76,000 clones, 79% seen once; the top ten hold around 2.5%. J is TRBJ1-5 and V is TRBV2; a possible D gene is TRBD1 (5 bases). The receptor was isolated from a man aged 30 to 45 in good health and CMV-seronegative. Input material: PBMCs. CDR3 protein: CASRPDRFQPQHF. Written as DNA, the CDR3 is TGTGCCAGCAGGCCCGACAGATTTCAGCCCCAGCATTTT.